This T cell receptor (beta chain) emerged from a study of blood T cell repertoires in COVID-19. J was trimmed by 5 bases and V by 5 bases; bases with no gene match: 5. In germline, CDR1 is LNHDA, CDR2 SQIVND (reference sequence). CDR3 length equals 13 residues. Assay: immunoSEQ multiplex PCR; the TCRdb copy retains only in-frame clones and omits some. Of around 300,000 clones listed, about nine tenths were seen once; the top ten hold 2% to 2.5%. This TCR came from a man aged 45-65 years with acute or convalescent COVID-19. The specimen sequenced was peripheral blood. The V and J genes are TRBV19 and TRBJ2-5; 7 positions agree with TRBD2. This chain's CDR3 is CASSGGGWETQYF. CDR3 DNA: TGTGCCAGTAGTGGGGGAGGGTGGGAGACCCAGTACTTC.